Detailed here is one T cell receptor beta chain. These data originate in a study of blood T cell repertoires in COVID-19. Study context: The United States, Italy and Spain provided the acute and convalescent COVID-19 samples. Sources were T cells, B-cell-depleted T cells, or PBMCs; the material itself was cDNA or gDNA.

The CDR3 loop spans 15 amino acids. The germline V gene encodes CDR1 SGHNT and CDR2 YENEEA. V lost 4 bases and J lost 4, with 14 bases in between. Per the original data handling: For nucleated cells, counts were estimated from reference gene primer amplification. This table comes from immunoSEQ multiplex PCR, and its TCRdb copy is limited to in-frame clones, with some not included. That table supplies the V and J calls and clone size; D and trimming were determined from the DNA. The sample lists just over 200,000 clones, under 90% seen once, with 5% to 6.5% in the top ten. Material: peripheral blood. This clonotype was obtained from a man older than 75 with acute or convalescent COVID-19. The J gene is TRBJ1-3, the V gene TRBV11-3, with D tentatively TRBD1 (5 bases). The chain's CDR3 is CASSSIDRGGNTIYF. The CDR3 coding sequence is TGTGCCAGCAGCTCTATAGACCGGGGGGGAAACACCATATATTTT.